This T cell receptor (beta chain) was obtained from a study of human CD4 T cells and Enterobacteriaceae. The memory gate held CD4+ cells that were not CD45RA+CCR7+CD95- naive cells, over 95% pure. Produced via immunoSEQ multiplex PCR; TCRdb's table is partial and in-frame only. Altogether fewer than 35,000 clones are present, about 82% being singletons, with the ten largest covering approximately 0.96%. This receptor was obtained from a human donor in good health. Sample: memory CD4+ T cells from blood.

DNA of the CDR3: TGTGCCTGGAGTGAACAGGGGAGTGGTGAAAAACTGTTTTTT. Translating it yields CAWSEQGSGEKLFF. The chain couples TRBV30 to TRBJ1-4; 7 nucleotides agree with TRBD1. Losses at the gene ends were 1 base for V and 7 bases for J; bases not matched to a gene: 6. There are 14 residues in the CDR3. Per the germline V gene, CDR1 is GTSNPN and CDR2 is SVGIG (reference sequence).